This T cell receptor beta chain was sequenced during a study of post-analysis software for immune sequencing data. Study context: Relapsing-remitting, secondary progressive and progressive-relapsing forms of multiple sclerosis all featured among disease courses.

For this clonotype: What it binds is not known.

The CDR3 runs 11 residues. The germline CDR1 and CDR2 sequences are DFQATT and SNEGSKA (reference sequence). V was pared by 8 bases and J by 7 bases, with 12 bases between. General study points: The normalized Chao1 diversity of multiple sclerosis patients was significantly lower than that of controls. By F measure, samples from a shared preparation batch strongly co-clustered. Five TRBV segments occurring more often in patients than controls included TRBV5-6, TRBV5-1 and TRBV20-1.

Unique molecular identifiers were built into the TCR beta cDNA libraries. From roughly 1 to 10 million T cells, roughly 540,000 cDNA molecules were obtained. TCRdb redid the calling of the PCR reads with MiXCR, one entry per CDR3 protein. Of hundreds of thousands of distinct CDR3 sequences in the sample, roughly 27% were seen once. This clonotype was sampled from a girl aged 5-17 years with multiple sclerosis. Sequenced input: blood. The V gene is TRBV20-1, the J gene TRBJ2-1; no reliable D call. CDR3 protein: CSPQDFNEQFF. The CDR3 coding sequence is TGCAGTCCCCAAGACTTTAATGAGCAGTTCTTC.